Each of the 10 T cell receptor beta chains below was sequenced from the same sample in a study of blood T cell repertoires in COVID-19 (TCRdb year 2020). The library was produced with the immunoSEQ multiplex PCR assay. TCRdb carries this immuneACCESS record with in-frame sequences only. Its versions omit some clonotypes, under half of them owing to an unresolved V gene in the studies checked, with the rest unexplained. Here the sample has hundreds of thousands of clones; approximately 86% occur a single time. The ten largest account for about 3% of the sample. The sample taken for sequencing was peripheral blood. Every receptor here comes from a man aged 55 to 70 with acute or convalescent COVID-19.

This clone was found once. This chain uses TRBV7-7 with TRBJ1-2; no reliable D call. The germline V and J ends were trimmed by 4 bases and 1 base, with 16 bases remaining between them. The CDR3 totals 16 residues. Per the germline V gene, CDR1 is SSHAT and CDR2 is FNYEAQ (reference sequence). The CDR3 protein is CASSSAPSRVNYGYTF. The CDR3 DNA is TGTGCCAGCAGCTCAGCCCCCTCGAGGGTTAACTATGGCTACACCTTC.

V is TRBV2 and J is TRBJ2-5; TRBD2 matches 12 bases. Trimming removed 4 bases from V and 5 bases from J; junction bases left unmatched: 8. The CDR3 spans 16 residues. Germline V lookup: CDR1 SNHLY, CDR2 FYNNEI. DNA for the CDR3: TGTGCCAGCAGTGTTTCTAGCGGGGGGGCCTGGGAGACCCAGTACTTC. Amino acids: CASSVSSGGAWETQYF.

The chain has TRBV19 and TRBJ1-1; perhaps TRBD1 as D (5 bases). V lost 9 bases and J lost 7, with 9 bases in between. In germline, CDR1 is LNHDA, CDR2 SQIVND (reference sequence). The CDR3 spans 10 residues. CDR3 sequence (DNA): TGTGCCAGCGCCGACAGTGAAGCTTTCTTT. Amino acids: CASADSEAFF.

J is TRBJ1-5 and V is TRBV4-1; D is uncertain. The CDR3 has 18 residues. Germline CDR1 is MGHRA and CDR2 is YSYEKL. V gave up 2 bases and J gave up 3 bases, with 20 bases separating them. The CDR3 here is CASSQHWAPGPLNQPQHF. In DNA, the CDR3 is TGCGCCAGCAGCCAACATTGGGCCCCAGGCCCTCTCAATCAGCCCCAGCATTTT.

About this clone itself: At one end the junction does not follow the germline gene, possibly because of a read error. This rearrangement joins TRBV24-1 to TRBJ2-7, with D possibly TRBD1 on 6 matching bases. CDR1 is KGHDR, CDR2 SFDVKD, per germline. This CDR3 comprises 11 residues. The CDR3 reads CATGDRYEQYF. The DNA for the CDR3 is TGTGCCACCGGTGACAGGTACGAGCAGTACTTC.

V is TRBV3-1 (or the pseudogene TRBV3-2) and J is TRBJ2-1; 10 bases agree with TRBD2. The germline V gene has CDR1 LGHDT and CDR2 YNNKEL (reference sequence). V gave up 3 bases and J gave up 5 bases; unmatched junction bases: 10. CDR3 length: 17 residues. CDR3 residues: CASSHAPTSGADNEQFF. In DNA form, the CDR3 reads TGTGCCAGCAGCCATGCCCCAACTAGCGGGGCTGACAATGAGCAGTTCTTC.

The V call is TRBV19, the J call TRBJ2-1; 7 bases align to TRBD1. The ends lost 8 bases at V and 10 bases at J; junction bases unmatched: 5. The germline V gene has CDR1 LNHDA and CDR2 SQIVND (reference sequence). This CDR3 is 11 amino acids long. For the CDR3, the DNA is TGTGCCAGTCAGGACAGGTTCGAGCAGTTCTTC. Translating it yields CASQDRFEQFF.

The chain joins TRBV4-1 to TRBJ2-7; 8 bases match TRBD2. V shed 0 bases and J 2 bases; nucleotides not matched to a gene: 3. This CDR3 has 15 amino acids. Germline-derived CDR1 and CDR2 are MGHRA and YSYEKL. In nucleotides, the CDR3 is TGCGCCAGCAGCCAAGATCTAGCGGGTGCCTACGAGCAGTACTTC. It encodes CASSQDLAGAYEQYF.

A single count supports this clone. The chain has TRBV28 and TRBJ2-7; D not certain. The V gene lost 5 bases and the J gene lost 4 bases, with 6 bases spanning the gap. This CDR3 is 11 amino acids long. Germline V gene lookup returns CDR1 MDHEN and CDR2 SYDVKM. In DNA, the CDR3 is TGTGCCAGCAGTACTAAATACGAGCAGTACTTC. As protein: CASSTKYEQYF.

The gene calls are TRBV14 and TRBJ2-3, with 11 bases that match TRBD2. V gave up 3 bases and J gave up 2 bases; unmatched junction bases: 7. The CDR3 is 17 residues long. Germline V lookup: CDR1 SGHDN, CDR2 FVKESK. For the CDR3, the DNA is TGTGCCAGCAGCCAGTTACTAGCGGGGGCTTACACAGATACGCAGTATTTT. Encoded protein: CASSQLLAGAYTDTQYF.